The clone carrying this TCR beta chain came up once. This entry is derived from a study of cytomegalovirus exposure and HLA in healthy donors. A multiplex PCR was run with 60 Vbeta primers and 13 Jbeta primers. Profiling relied on immunoSEQ multiplex PCR, and the TCRdb table lists in-frame clones only, not all of them. The table shows more than 60,000 clones, with over 70% occurring only once. Per germline, CDR1 SGDLS and CDR2 YYNGEE. Trimming removed 4 bases from V and 3 bases from J; junction bases left unmatched: 10. This CDR3 region has 16 residues. The chain is built from TRBV9 and TRBJ2-3; 8 bases map to TRBD2. The sequence derives from a man aged 35-49 years in good health and CMV-seropositive. Specimen: PBMCs. CDR3: CASSSSPAGGTDTQYF. The DNA for the CDR3 is TGTGCCAGCAGCTCCTCACCGGCGGGAGGTACAGATACGCAGTATTTT.